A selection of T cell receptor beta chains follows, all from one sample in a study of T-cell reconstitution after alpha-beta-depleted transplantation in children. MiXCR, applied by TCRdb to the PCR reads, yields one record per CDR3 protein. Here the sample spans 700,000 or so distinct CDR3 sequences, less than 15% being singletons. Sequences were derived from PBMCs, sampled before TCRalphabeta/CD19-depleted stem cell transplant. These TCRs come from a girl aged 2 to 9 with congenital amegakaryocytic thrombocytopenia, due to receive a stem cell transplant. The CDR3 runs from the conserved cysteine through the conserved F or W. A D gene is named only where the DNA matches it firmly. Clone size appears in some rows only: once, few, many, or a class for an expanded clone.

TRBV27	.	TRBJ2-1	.	TGTGCCAGCAGTTTATCCGCCGAGGGCAATGAGCAGTTCTTC	CASSLSAEGNEQFF
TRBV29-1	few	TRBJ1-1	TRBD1	TGCAGCGAGCGAACAGGGGTGGGAACTGAAGCTTTCTTT	CSERTGVGTEAFF
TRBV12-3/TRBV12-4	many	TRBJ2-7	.	TGTGCCAGCAGTCAGGAAACCTACGAGCAGTACTTC	CASSQETYEQYF
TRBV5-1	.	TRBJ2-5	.	TGCGCCAGCAGCTTTGGGGCCGGCGAGACCCAGTACTTC	CASSFGAGETQYF
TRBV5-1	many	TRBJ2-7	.	TGCGCCAGCAGCTTCGACACAACCTACGAGCAGTACTTC	CASSFDTTYEQYF
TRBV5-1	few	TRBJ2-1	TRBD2	TGCGCCAGCAGCGGGGGGGGACTAGCGGGAGGGGGTGAGCAGTTCTTC	CASSGGGLAGGGEQFF
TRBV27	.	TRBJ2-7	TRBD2	TGTGCCAGCAGTTTATCGGCTTTGACAGGGAAACTAGCGGGACGAACCTACGAGCAGTACTTC	CASSLSALTGKLAGRTYEQYF
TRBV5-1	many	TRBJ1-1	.	TGCGCCAGCAGCGCAGACAGAAGGGGCACTGAAGCTTTCTTT	CASSADRRGTEAFF
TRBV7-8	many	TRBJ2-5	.	TGTGCCAGCAGCTTAGGGGGACCGAAAGAGACCCAGTACTTC	CASSLGGPKETQYF
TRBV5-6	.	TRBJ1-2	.	TGTGCCAGCAGCTTGCCGCCGTTTCAGGACCTCGCCTTC	CASSLPPFQDLAF
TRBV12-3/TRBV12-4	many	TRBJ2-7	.	TGTGCCAGCAGTTTTTGGACGGAAGTCTACGAGCAGTACTTC	CASSFWTEVYEQYF
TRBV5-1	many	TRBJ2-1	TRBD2	TGCGCCAGCAGCTTGGGACTAGCGGGAGCCGACAATGAGCAGTTCTTC	CASSLGLAGADNEQFF
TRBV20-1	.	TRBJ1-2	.	TGCAGTGCTAGAGATTTAAGCCAGGGCTTCTATGGCTACACCTTC	CSARDLSQGFYGYTF
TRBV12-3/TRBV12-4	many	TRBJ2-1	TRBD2	TGTGCCAGCACCATAGCGGGAGTCGTCGATGAGCAGTTCTTC	CASTIAGVVDEQFF
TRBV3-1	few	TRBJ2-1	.	TGTGCCAGCAGCCAATCTTCGTATGAGCAGTTCTTC	CASSQSSYEQFF
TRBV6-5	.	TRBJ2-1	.	TGTGCCAGCAGTTACAGCGAGGACAGAACTTCCACACAGTTCTTC	CASSYSEDRTSTQFF
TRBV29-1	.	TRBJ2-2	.	TGCAGCGCCGAAGAATCTGCCGGGGAGCTGTTTTTT	CSAEESAGELFF
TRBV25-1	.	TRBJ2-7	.	TGTGCCAGCAGTAATCCCATGACCTACGAGCAGTACTTC	CASSNPMTYEQYF
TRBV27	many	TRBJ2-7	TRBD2	TGTGCCAGCGGTCGGTCACTCAGGGACTACCAGAACGAGCAGTACTTC	CASGRSLRDYQNEQYF
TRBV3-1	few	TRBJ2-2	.	TGTGCCAGCAGCCAAGATAACTTGGGGGGCACCGGGGAGCTGTTTTTT	CASSQDNLGGTGELFF
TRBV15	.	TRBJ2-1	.	TGTGCCACCAGTAGAGATCGTTGGAGGGCCACCTACAAAGAGCAGTTCTTC	CATSRDRWRATYKEQFF
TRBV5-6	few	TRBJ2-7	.	TGTGCCAGCAGCCCCTTGCTCCCGACGGCCTACGAGCAGTACTTC	CASSPLLPTAYEQYF
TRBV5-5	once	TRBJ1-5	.	TGTGCCAGCAGCGCCTCCCGTCAGGGCGGATATCAGCCCCAGCATTTT	CASSASRQGGYQPQHF
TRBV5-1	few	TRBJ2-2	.	TGCGCCAGCAGCTTGGCCCTGGGAGGTGGTTCCGGGGAGCTGTTTTTT	CASSLALGGGSGELFF
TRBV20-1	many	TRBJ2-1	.	TGCAGTGCCCCACCCTCGCTGAATGAGCAGTTCTTC	CSAPPSLNEQFF
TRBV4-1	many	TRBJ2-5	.	TGCGCCAGCAGCCAAGTAGGACAGAGCGAGACCCAGTACTTC	CASSQVGQSETQYF
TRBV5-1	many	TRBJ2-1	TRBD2	TGCGCCAGCTACCTAGCGGGAGGCCGGGAGCAGTTCTTC	CASYLAGGREQFF
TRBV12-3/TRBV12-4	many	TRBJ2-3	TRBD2	TGTGCCAGCAGTTCCCCCGACCTAGCGGGAGGAACAGATACGCAGTATTTT	CASSSPDLAGGTDTQYF
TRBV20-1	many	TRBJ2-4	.	TGCAGCGTTCGGGACGCAGACAAAAACATTCAGTACTTC	CSVRDADKNIQYF
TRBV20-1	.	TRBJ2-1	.	TGCAGTGTCAGACCCAACTTCCATGAGCAGTTCTTC	CSVRPNFHEQFF
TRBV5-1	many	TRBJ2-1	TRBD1	TGCGCCAGCAGCAAGGACAGGCCCTACAATGAGCAGTTCTTC	CASSKDRPYNEQFF
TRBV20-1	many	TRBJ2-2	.	TGCAGTGCTAGAGGGAAGAAAGGGGCAGCAAACACCGGGGAGCTGTTTTTT	CSARGKKGAANTGELFF
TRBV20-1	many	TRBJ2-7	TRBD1	TGCAGTGCTAGTGACGGACAGGGGTTTTACGAGCAGTACTTC	CSASDGQGFYEQYF
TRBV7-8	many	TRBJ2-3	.	TGTGCCAGCAGCCGACCTGCTAGGGAATATACGCAGTATTTT	CASSRPAREYTQYF
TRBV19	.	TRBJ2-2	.	TGTGCCACTACTAGCCTCTTGGCCGGGGAGCTGTTTTTT	CATTSLLAGELFF
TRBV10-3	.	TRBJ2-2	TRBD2	TGTGCCATCTGGGATACTAGCGGCAGATTTGTCCTGAACACCGGGGAGCTGTTTTTT	CAIWDTSGRFVLNTGELFF
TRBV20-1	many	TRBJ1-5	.	TGCAGTGCAGCGGGGGGAGTCAATCAGCCCCAGCATTTT	CSAAGGVNQPQHF
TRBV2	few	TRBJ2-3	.	TGTGCCAGCAGTCGACTAGTCACAGATACGCAGTATTTT	CASSRLVTDTQYF
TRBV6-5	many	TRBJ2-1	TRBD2	TGTGCCAGCAGAGGCAGCGGGAGGGCGTATAATGAGCAGTTCTTC	CASRGSGRAYNEQFF
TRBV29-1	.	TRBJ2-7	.	TGCAGCGTTGGGGGGGTGGGTGGTACCTACGAGCAGTACTTC	CSVGGVGGTYEQYF
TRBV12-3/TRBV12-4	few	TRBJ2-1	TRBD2	TGTGCCAGCAGTACTAGCGGGGCCCGGAATGAGCAGTTCTTC	CASSTSGARNEQFF
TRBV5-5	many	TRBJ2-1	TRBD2	TGTGCCAGCAGCGACTCCAGGACTAGCCTTTACAATGAGCAGTTCTTC	CASSDSRTSLYNEQFF
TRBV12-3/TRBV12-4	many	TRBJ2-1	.	TGTGCCAGCAGGGACAGTCTCTACAATGAGCAGTTCTTC	CASRDSLYNEQFF
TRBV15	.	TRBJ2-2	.	TGTGCCACCAGCAGAGATAGGGGGGCTGGCCCCGGGGAGCTGTTTTTT	CATSRDRGAGPGELFF
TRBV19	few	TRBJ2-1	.	TGTGCCAGTAGTATAGCAGGCAGGGAACCCTACAATGAGCAGTTCTTC	CASSIAGREPYNEQFF
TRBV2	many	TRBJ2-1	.	TGTGCCAGCAGGAGGCCCTGGGACAATGAGCAGTTCTTC	CASRRPWDNEQFF
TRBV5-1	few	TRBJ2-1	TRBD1	TGCGCCACCGAATCCGGACAGGGGGTTGGGAATGAGCAGTTCTTC	CATESGQGVGNEQFF
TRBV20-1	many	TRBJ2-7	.	TGCAGTGCTAGTTCCCCGTACGAGCAGTACTTC	CSASSPYEQYF
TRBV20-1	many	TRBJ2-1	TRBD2	TGCAGTGCTTTACTAGCGGGAGGTGGAAATGAGCAGTTCTTC	CSALLAGGGNEQFF
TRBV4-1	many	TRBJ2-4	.	TGCGCCAGCAGCCAAGATAGAAGACTAGCCAAAAACATTCAGTACTTC	CASSQDRRLAKNIQYF
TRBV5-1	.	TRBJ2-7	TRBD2	TGCGCCAGCAGCTTGGTTTTATCTAGCGGAGAAATCTCCTACGAGCAGTACTTC	CASSLVLSSGEISYEQYF